The sequence of this TCR beta chain was determined in a study of T-cell memory formation after mild COVID-19. Study-wide points: Clones which contracted sat mainly in CM and EM if CD4+, and in EMRA if CD8+. The study detected some responding clones in pre-infection memory, suggesting cross-reactive memory joined. Clones contracting across day 15 to 85 had a balanced CD4/CD8 profile; later expanding clones leaned CD4+.

The CDR3 sequence is 14 residues long. In germline, CDR1 is SGDLS, CDR2 YYNGEE. The ends were cut back, 4 bases at V and 6 bases at J, with 14 bases in the middle. In this sample, this clonotype turned up a few times. Its antigen is not known. Constant-segment primers were used for 5'RACE, and the resulting TCR alpha and TCR beta cDNA libraries carried sample barcodes and UMIs. TCRdb re-called the 5' RACE reads with MiXCR, one entry per CDR3 protein. The sample lists 130,000 to 150,000 distinct CDR3 sequences; about 5.5% were seen once. The chain combines TRBV9 with TRBJ1-3; weak D call: TRBD1 (5 bases). This TCR was sampled from an adult woman who had mild COVID-19 (a few samples of this study predate the infection). Cell type and time point are not known. The sample was PBMCs or a T cell subset sorted from them (not recorded which). Here the CDR3 reads CASSPAVGVNTIYF. The CDR3 nucleotides are TGTGCCAGCAGCCCAGCGGTGGGGGTAAACACCATATATTTT.